Presented here are 3 T cell receptor beta chains from one specimen sequenced in a study of shared T cell receptors in the human thymus. Sequencing was performed with immunoSEQ multiplex PCR; in TCRdb, only in-frame clones are kept and a portion is missing. The sample has 600,000 or so clones, about 89% seen once; the top ten hold roughly 0.0094%. The data were also submitted as part of a second study, on human thymus T cells.

The sequenced sample was thymocytes. Receptors originate from a boy under three years old with a congenital heart defect.

V usage is TRBV6-1 and J usage is TRBJ1-1, with D hard to call. In germline, CDR1 is MNHNS, CDR2 SASEGT. Trimming shortened V by 2 bases and J by 5 bases, and 12 bases separated the two germline ends. CDR3 length: 14 residues. The CDR3 DNA reads as TGTGCCAGCAGTGAAAGTCCTCCCCGGACTGAAGCTTTCTTT. The encoded protein is CASSESPPRTEAFF.

The genes are TRBV11-3 and TRBJ2-5; no firm D call. The germline CDR1 and CDR2 sequences are SGHNT and YENEEA. The CDR3 totals 15 residues. V shed 1 base and J shed 4 bases, with 13 bases lying between them. The CDR3 nucleotides read TGTGCCAGCAGCTTAGGTCAGGTAGTTGGAGAGACCCAGTACTTC. Residues: CASSLGQVVGETQYF.

This clone was picked up one time. J is TRBJ2-1 and V is TRBV11-2; 10 nucleotides agree with TRBD2. The CDR3 is made up of 16 amino acids. V lost 5 bases, J lost 2 bases, and 6 bases stayed unmatched. Germline values: CDR1 SGHAT, CDR2 FQNNGV. The CDR3 region is CASSPTGTSAYNEQFF. The CDR3 DNA follows: TGTGCCAGCAGCCCTACCGGGACTAGCGCCTACAATGAGCAGTTCTTC.